The 5 T cell receptor beta chains given below trace back to one sample, sequenced in a study of human T cells and chemical hapten exposure. TCRdb reanalysed the RACE reads using MiXCR and keeps one entry per CDR3 protein. The table has approximately 350,000 distinct CDR3 sequences, around 6.9% seen once. Stated time point: patch test 1, 2 weeks after DPC sensitization. The treatment denotes: therapeutic diphenylcyclopropenone sensitization with weekly scalp DPC. The sequencing used whole blood, collected in connection with sensitization to the hapten diphenylcyclopropenone (DPC). These receptors all stem from a woman aged 18-30 years with alopecia areata. Some clones in this sample may be carry-over from other donors' samples.

In its sample, this clonotype was seen many times. The chain recombines TRBV20-1 with TRBJ2-7, with a tentative D call TRBD1 (5 bases). The CDR3 totals 14 residues. With 2 bases removed from V and 2 bases from J, the gap between germline ends came to 13 bases. CDR1 is DFQATT, CDR2 SNEGSKA, per germline (reference sequence). CDR3 nucleotides: TGCAGTGCTAGACCACTCGACAGTCCCTACGAGCAGTACTTC. This sequence encodes CSARPLDSPYEQYF.

This clonotype was counted between two and nine times. V usage is TRBV21-1 and J usage is TRBJ2-1; TRBD1 is the table's D call, not checked against the DNA. TRBV21-1 counts as a pseudogene. The CDR3 is 15 residues long. This CDR3 reads CASSKSGTVCNEQFF. CDR3 DNA sequence: TGTGCCAGCAGCAAATCCGGGACCGTATGTAATGAGCAGTTCTTC.

This clonotype was seen many times. The rearrangement joins TRBV20-1 to TRBJ2-7; possibly TRBD1 or TRBD2 for D (6 bases each). Germline CDR1 is DFQATT and CDR2 is SNEGSKA (reference sequence). V lost 5 bases and J lost 2, with 13 bases in between. The CDR3 contains 13 residues. This CDR3 reads CSAPAGGTYEQYF. CDR3 DNA: TGCAGTGCTCCGGCCGGGGGCACCTACGAGCAGTACTTC.

The V and J genes are TRBV13 and TRBJ1-1, with a weak D call TRBD1 (6 bases). Trimming left V 5 bases short and J 0 bases short, with 10 bases between. This CDR3 is 14 amino acids long. CDR1 is PRHDT, CDR2 FYEKMQ, per germline (reference sequence). CDR3 coding DNA: TGTGCCAGCAGCATAAGGACAGTGAACACTGAAGCTTTCTTT. Protein product: CASSIRTVNTEAFF.

This clonotype showed up many times. The chain has TRBV9 and TRBJ2-1; tentative D call: TRBD2 (5 bases). The CDR3 totals 17 residues. Germline values: CDR1 SGDLS, CDR2 YYNGEE. Trimming took off 4 bases at V and 3 bases at J, with 20 bases between the two ends. The CDR3 nucleotides read TGTGCCAGCAGCTCTAGCCTTCGCGGAACTAACTACAATGAGCAGTTCTTC. This sequence encodes CASSSSLRGTNYNEQFF.